This T cell receptor beta chain was identified during a study of T cell repertoires in cytomegalovirus infection. For the study at large: The authors relied on CMV epitopes, both recently identified HLA-C-restricted and well-studied HLA-B-restricted. The public TCR beta signatures pointed to both CMV infection and matching HLA type. Study-wide results and limits: Summed public TCR beta family frequency identified CMV carriers bearing the relevant HLA. Within the response measured ex vivo, HLA-C-restricted CMV-specific TCR beta clonotypes were dominant.

This clonotype was detected many times. Antigen unknown. A single record per CDR3 protein comes from TCRdb applying MiXCR to the reads. This table holds about 47,000 distinct CDR3 sequences, roughly 18% found once. V gave up 5 bases and J gave up 2 bases, with 21 bases separating them. This CDR3 contains 17 residues. The origin of this receptor is a human donor in good health (CMV status not recorded). Some clones in this sample may be carry-over from other donors' samples. The starting material was CD8+ T cells from cultured PBMCs, obtained from culture after CMV antigen stimulation. The chain employs TRBV12-3 or TRBV12-4 and TRBJ2-5, with D perhaps matching TRBD2 (7 bases). This chain's CDR3 is CASSPPLGGGFQETQYF. DNA for the CDR3: TGTGCCAGCAGTCCCCCTTTAGGCGGGGGCTTTCAAGAGACCCAGTACTTC.